The present T cell receptor (beta chain) was sequenced within a study of T cell clonotyping in hematopoietic cell transplantation. Study observations and caveats: After transplant, recipient diversity fell while pathologically expanded clonotypes grew through day 180. Few recipient clonotypes overlapped donors; over 95% were de novo at given depth. Graft donor and pretransplant recipient Inverse Simpson Index values predicted broader posttransplant TCR diversity.

This CDR3 contains 13 residues. From germline, CDR1 is MNHEY and CDR2 SMNVEV (reference sequence). With V trimmed by 2 bases and J by 3 bases, 1 base remained unmatched. Remarks on this clone: The antigen is unknown.

Clones were sequenced by immunoSEQ multiplex PCR, and TCRdb holds only the in-frame ones, with some missing. The table lists some 13,000 clones, about 94% of them singletons, with under 5.5% in the top ten. This TCR was sampled from a male patient over 55 who had an allogeneic stem cell transplant from an unrelated donor, so the T cells may come from the graft donor. Some clones in this sample may be carry-over from other donors' samples. The sequenced sample was PBMCs, obtained 30 days after allogeneic stem cell transplant. The rearrangement joins TRBV27 to TRBJ2-7; 7 bases align to TRBD1. CDR3 loop: CASSLNRGYEQYF. The CDR3 coding sequence is TGTGCCAGCAGTTTAAACAGGGGCTACGAGCAGTACTTC.